The clone carrying this T cell receptor (beta chain) turned up a few times. Antigen: not known. The CDR3 sequence is 16 residues long. J was trimmed by 1 base and V by 3 bases; bases with no gene match: 6. Looked up from germline, CDR1 is SGHNT and CDR2 is YYREEE (reference sequence). This record comes from a study of T-cell memory formation after mild COVID-19. Overall study: The study found TCR clusters largely donor specific. Study-wide points: The CD4+ clones that contracted clustered mainly within CM and EM, and the CD8+ clones concentrated in EMRA. CD4/CD8 balance held among clones contracting day 15 to 85, and later expanders leaned CD4+.

TCRdb reanalysed the 5' RACE reads using MiXCR and keeps one entry per CDR3 protein. The sample consists of 470,000 or so distinct CDR3 sequences, roughly 18% of them appearing once. V usage is TRBV5-4 and J usage is TRBJ2-3; the match to TRBD2 covers 9 bases. Specimen: PBMCs or a T cell subset sorted from them (not recorded which). The source is a young man who had mild COVID-19 (a few samples of this study predate the infection). Cell type and time point are not known. CDR3 sequence: CASSSTLAGRTDTQYF. The CDR3 region has the DNA TGTGCCAGCAGCTCGACTCTAGCGGGGCGCACAGATACGCAGTATTTT.